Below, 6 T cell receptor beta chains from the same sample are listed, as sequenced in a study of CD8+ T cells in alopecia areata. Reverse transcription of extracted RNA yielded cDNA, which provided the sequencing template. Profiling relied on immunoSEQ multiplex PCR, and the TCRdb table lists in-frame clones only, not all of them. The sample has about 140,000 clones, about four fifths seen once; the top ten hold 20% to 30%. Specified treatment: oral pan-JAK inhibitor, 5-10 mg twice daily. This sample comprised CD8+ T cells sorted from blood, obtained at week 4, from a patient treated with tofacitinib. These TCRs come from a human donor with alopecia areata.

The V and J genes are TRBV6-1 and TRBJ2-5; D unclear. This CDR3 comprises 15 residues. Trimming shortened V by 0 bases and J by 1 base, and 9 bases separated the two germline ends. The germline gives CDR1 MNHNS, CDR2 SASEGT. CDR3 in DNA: TGTGCCAGCAGTGAAGCTGGCAAAACCCAAGAGACCCAGTACTTC. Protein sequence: CASSEAGKTQETQYF.

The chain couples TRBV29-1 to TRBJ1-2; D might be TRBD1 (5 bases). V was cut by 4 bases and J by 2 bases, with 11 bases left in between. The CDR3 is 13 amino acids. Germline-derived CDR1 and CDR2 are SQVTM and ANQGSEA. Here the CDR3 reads CSVGGGDNYGYTF. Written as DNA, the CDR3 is TGCAGCGTTGGGGGAGGGGACAACTATGGCTACACCTTC.

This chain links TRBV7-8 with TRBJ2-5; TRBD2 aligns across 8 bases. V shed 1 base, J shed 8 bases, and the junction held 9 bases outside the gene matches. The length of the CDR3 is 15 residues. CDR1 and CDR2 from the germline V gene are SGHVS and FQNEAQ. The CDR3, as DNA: TGTGCCAGCAGCTTAGGGAGCGGGGGATTCGCAACCCAGTACTTC. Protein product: CASSLGSGGFATQYF.

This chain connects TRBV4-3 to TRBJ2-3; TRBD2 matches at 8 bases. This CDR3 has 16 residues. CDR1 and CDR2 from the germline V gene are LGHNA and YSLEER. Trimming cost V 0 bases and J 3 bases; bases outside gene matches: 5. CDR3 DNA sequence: TGCGCCAGCAGCCAAGATTCCAGCGGGGGTACAGATACGCAGTATTTT. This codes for CASSQDSSGGTDTQYF.

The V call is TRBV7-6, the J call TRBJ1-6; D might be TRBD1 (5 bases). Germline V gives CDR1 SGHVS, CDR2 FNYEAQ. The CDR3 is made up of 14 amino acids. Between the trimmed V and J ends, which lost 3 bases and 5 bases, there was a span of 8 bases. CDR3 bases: TGTGCCAGCAGCTTGGACATAAATAATTCACCCCTCCACTTT. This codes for CASSLDINNSPLHF.

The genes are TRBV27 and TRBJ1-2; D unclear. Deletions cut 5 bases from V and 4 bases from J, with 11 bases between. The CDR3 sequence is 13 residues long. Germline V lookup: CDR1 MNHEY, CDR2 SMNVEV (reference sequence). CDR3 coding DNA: TGTGCCAGCAGTGGACGGTTGGGCTATGGCTACACCTTC. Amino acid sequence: CASSGRLGYGYTF.